Listed below are T cell receptor beta chains from one sample, sequenced in a study of T cell clones after liver transplantation. Clones were sequenced by immunoSEQ multiplex PCR, and TCRdb holds only the in-frame ones, with some missing. The top ten clones hold roughly 2.8% of a sample with fewer than 110,000 clones, 84% of them seen once. This specimen consisted of CD4+ T cells from blood, obtained around 44 months after liver transplant. The receptors here all came from a human patient who received a liver transplant. Part of the T cell pool may stem from the graft donor. Each CDR3 is given with its conserved first and last residue. The order of the fields is D gene, V gene, J gene, clone size, CDR3 DNA, CDR3 protein. A D gene is named only where the DNA matches it firmly. Some rows have no size entry. The others give once, few or many, or a class for an expanded clone.

TRBD1	TRBV5-1	TRBJ2-7	-	TGCGCCAGCAGGGTCGGGACAGCTTCCCCCGAGCAGTACTTC	CASRVGTASPEQYF
-	TRBV19	TRBJ2-2	-	TGTGCCAGTAGTATATACGGGACTCTAAGAACCGGGGAGCTGTTTTTT	CASSIYGTLRTGELFF
-	TRBV27	TRBJ2-7	once	TGTGCCAGCAGTTTAGGTTACAGGATGGGGGCCCACCGCTCCTACGAGCAGTACTTC	CASSLGYRMGAHRSYEQYF
-	TRBV5-1	TRBJ2-3	-	TGCGCCAGCAGCTTGTACCGCCGTACGCAGTATTTT	CASSLYRRTQYF
-	TRBV11-2	TRBJ1-4	-	TGTGCCAGCAGCTTAGCAGGACGACCCGAAAAACTGTTTTTT	CASSLAGRPEKLFF
TRBD1	TRBV28	TRBJ2-5	-	TGTGCCAGCAGTTATCGGTGGGGGACAGATGCAAAAGAGACCCAGTACTTC	CASSYRWGTDAKETQYF
-	TRBV7-2	TRBJ1-1	-	TGTGCCAGCAGCTTAGGAAGGAATACTGAAGCTTTCTTT	CASSLGRNTEAFF
TRBD1	TRBV4-2	TRBJ2-7	-	TGTGCCAGCAGCCCGCTGGGACAGGGGGTCTACGAGCAGTACTTC	CASSPLGQGVYEQYF
-	TRBV7-8	TRBJ2-2	-	TGTGCCAGCAGCTCCCATGAGGGATCCGGGGAGCTGTTTTTT	CASSSHEGSGELFF
TRBD2	TRBV27	TRBJ2-1	-	TGTGCCAGCATCTTTCGCGGGGGGTACCCCTACAATGAGCAGTTCTTC	CASIFRGGYPYNEQFF
-	TRBV2	TRBJ2-1	-	TGTGCCAGCAATACAGGGATCGCCTACAATGAGCAGTTCTTC	CASNTGIAYNEQFF
TRBD2	TRBV2	TRBJ2-7	-	TGTGCCAGCAGTGATGCTAGCGGTACCTACGAGCAGTACTTC	CASSDASGTYEQYF
-	TRBV28	TRBJ1-1	-	TGTGCCAGCAGTTTTTCGGAGGTACTTGAAGCTTTCTTT	CASSFSEVLEAFF
-	TRBV6-5	TRBJ1-4	-	TGTGCCAGCAGCCGAGAACAGGGAAGGAAACTGTTTTTT	CASSREQGRKLFF
TRBD1	TRBV27	TRBJ2-7	-	TGTGCCAGCAGGGCTAGGACAGGAGGTACCTACGAGCAGTACTTC	CASRARTGGTYEQYF
TRBD1	TRBV19	TRBJ1-5	-	TGTGCCTCTCGAGGAGGACAGGGGCCCTTAAAGCCCCAGCATTTT	CASRGGQGPLKPQHF
-	TRBV15	TRBJ2-2	-	TGTGCCACCAGCAAGGGGGTGGTTAACACCGGGGAGCTGTTTTTT	CATSKGVVNTGELFF
-	TRBV5-1	TRBJ2-1	-	TGCGCCAGCAGCTTGGTTCGTTTTGAGCAGTTCTTC	CASSLVRFEQFF
-	TRBV7-2	TRBJ2-1	-	TGTGCCAGCAGCTTAGCGTTGGGCCGACTTCGGTACAATGAGCAGTTCTTC	CASSLALGRLRYNEQFF
-	TRBV4-1	TRBJ2-5	-	TGCGCCAGCAGCCAAGGGATTCAAGAGACCCAGTACTTC	CASSQGIQETQYF
-	TRBV19	TRBJ1-2	many	TGTGCCAGTAGTACCCCCGGAGGGGTAGGAGGCTACACCTTC	CASSTPGGVGGYTF
TRBD2	TRBV4-2	TRBJ2-7	-	TGTGCCAGCAGCCAAGACCTCTTGACTAGCGGCCTCTCCTACGAGCAGTACTTC	CASSQDLLTSGLSYEQYF